This T cell receptor (beta chain) appears in the sequencing data of a study of blood T cell repertoires in COVID-19 (TCRdb year 2020). General notes on the study: Collaborator samples came from the United States, Italy and Spain and covered acute and convalescent phases of COVID-19. Where available, HLA class I and class II types were obtained from metadata supplied by the sample provider rather than from assay-based typing. Subjects who had been exposed to COVID-19, were actively infected with it, or had recovered from it provided the deeply sampled blood TCRbeta repertoires that made up the dataset. The material from the prospective study consisted of cDNA or gDNA derived from T cells, B-cell-depleted T cells, or PBMCs. A freely available public database, intended as a resource for researchers studying the immune response to SARS-CoV-2, is where the repertoires were released. The sample metadata nearly always contained a de-identified subject ID, COVID-19 status, age in years and sex. Samples were obtained from the ongoing ImmuneRACE study (first 160 participants) and from 1,254 subjects provided by 6 global collaborators.

The CDR3 runs 16 amino acids, cysteine and phenylalanine included. Of all the DNA, just the CDR3 is kept, 48 bases in frame from base 1. The V and J ends are trimmed by 0 bases and 4 bases, leaving 15 bases between them. As encoded in the germline V gene, CDR1 is SGHTA while CDR2 is FQGNSA. Beyond this particular receptor, the publication reports: How much clinical and demographic metadata was included differed by source and by participant, and the metadata was provided uncurated.

The collaborating institutions used their own protocols to collect whole blood in K2EDTA tubes. For TCRbeta analysis, collaborators shipped samples as frozen whole blood, isolated PBMCs, or DNA extracted from either of those sample types. The immunoSEQ Assay, a bias-controlled multiplex PCR, was used to amplify TCRbeta CDR3 regions from genomic DNA. The paper's data handling went like this. Within the assay, amplification of reference gene primers was used to estimate how many nucleated cells each sample contained. To quantify the absolute abundance of each unique TCRbeta CDR3 rearrangement, sequence reads were collapsed and filtered. For each sample, productive Simpson clonality was calculated by taking the square root of Simpson's diversity index across productive rearrangements. TCRdb limited this immuneACCESS table to in-frame rearrangements with V and J called. A share of clones is missing; checked studies link under half to unresolved V genes, and the rest is unexplained. V and J calls and clone size are given by that table; D and trimming were obtained from the DNA. For this sample there are more than 150,000 clones; under 90% appear just once. The biggest ten clones account for 6.5% to 8.5% of the sample.

Of note for this clone: Its antigen is still unknown. Qualities for individual bases were not recorded, and no much larger clone is one base off.

Source material: peripheral blood. The clonotype originates from a human donor in a cohort sampled during active COVID-19. The chain is made from TRBV7-2 and TRBJ1-2; the D gene is not confidently resolved. The CDR3 loop reads CASSLARSEGGYGYTF. The DNA is TGTGCCAGCAGCTTAGCTAGATCTGAGGGCGGCTATGGCTACACCTTC.